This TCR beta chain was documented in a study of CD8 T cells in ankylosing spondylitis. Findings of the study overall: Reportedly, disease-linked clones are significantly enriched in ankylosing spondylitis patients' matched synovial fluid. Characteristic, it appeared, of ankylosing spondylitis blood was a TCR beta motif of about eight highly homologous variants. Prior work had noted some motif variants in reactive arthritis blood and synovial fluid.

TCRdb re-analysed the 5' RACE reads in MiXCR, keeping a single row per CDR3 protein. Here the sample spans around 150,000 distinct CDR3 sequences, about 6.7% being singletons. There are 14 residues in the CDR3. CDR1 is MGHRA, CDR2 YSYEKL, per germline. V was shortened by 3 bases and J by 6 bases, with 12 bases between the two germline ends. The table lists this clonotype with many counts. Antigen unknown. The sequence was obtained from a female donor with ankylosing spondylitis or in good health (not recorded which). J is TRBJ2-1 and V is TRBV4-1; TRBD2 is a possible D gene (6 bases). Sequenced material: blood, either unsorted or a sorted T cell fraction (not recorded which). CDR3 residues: CASSHPGGLNEQFF. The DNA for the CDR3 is TGCGCCAGCAGCCACCCCGGGGGACTCAATGAGCAGTTCTTC.